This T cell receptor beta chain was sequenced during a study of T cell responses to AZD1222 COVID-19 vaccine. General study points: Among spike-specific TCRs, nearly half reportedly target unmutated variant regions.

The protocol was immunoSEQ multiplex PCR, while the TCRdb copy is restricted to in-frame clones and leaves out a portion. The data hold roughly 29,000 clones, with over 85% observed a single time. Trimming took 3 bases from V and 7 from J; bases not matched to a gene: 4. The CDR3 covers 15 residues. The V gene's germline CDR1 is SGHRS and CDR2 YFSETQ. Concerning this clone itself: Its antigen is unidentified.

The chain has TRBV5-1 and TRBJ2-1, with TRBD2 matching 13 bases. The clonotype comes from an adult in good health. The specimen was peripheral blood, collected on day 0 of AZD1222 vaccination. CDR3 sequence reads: CASSWTSGSVNEQFF. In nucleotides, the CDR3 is TGCGCCAGCAGCTGGACTAGCGGGAGTGTGAATGAGCAGTTCTTC.